This is a list of T cell receptor beta chains from one sample in a study of shared clonotypes between healthy human individuals. Profiling relied on immunoSEQ multiplex PCR, and the TCRdb table lists in-frame clones only, not all of them. This sample has more than 2,000,000 clones, with approximately 93% found just once. Sequencing was performed on naive CD4+ T cells from PBMCs. The receptors originated from a young man in good health. Some clones in this sample may be carry-over from other donors' samples. Both conserved end residues are part of each CDR3. The D gene is left open where the match is weak. Expanded clones get a size class; other rows say once, few or many, or leave the size out.

v_gene	abundance	j_gene	d_gene	CDR3nt	CDR3aa
TRBV19	-	TRBJ2-2	-	TGTGCCAGTAGTTTCCCCGGGCACAACACCGGGGAGCTGTTTTTT	CASSFPGHNTGELFF
TRBV7-2	-	TRBJ2-5	TRBD2	TGTGCCAGCAGCCATGGTGTACTAGCGGGACAAGAGACCCAGTACTTC	CASSHGVLAGQETQYF
TRBV7-3	-	TRBJ2-3	-	TGTGCCAGCAGCCCCAGGTTAAAGACAGATACGCAGTATTTT	CASSPRLKTDTQYF
TRBV5-1	-	TRBJ1-1	-	TGCGCCAGCAGCCTAGGGGACGGGAGGAACACTGAAGCTTTCTTT	CASSLGDGRNTEAFF
TRBV19	-	TRBJ2-7	TRBD2	TGTGCCAGTTCGGGACTAGCGGTGTCCTACGAGCAGTACTTC	CASSGLAVSYEQYF
TRBV19	few	TRBJ1-3	TRBD1	TGTGCCAGTAATGCACCGGGACAGATTGGAAACACCATATATTTT	CASNAPGQIGNTIYF
TRBV19	-	TRBJ1-1	-	TGTGCAACTAGTAGGGGGACCAGGCAGCGCACTGAAGCTTTCTTT	CATSRGTRQRTEAFF
TRBV6-4	-	TRBJ1-5	-	TGTGCCAGCAGTGAGCGCACCCAAAATCAGCCCCAGCATTTT	CASSERTQNQPQHF
TRBV18	-	TRBJ2-7	-	TGTGCCAGCTCACCACTGACCGGGAGACCCAACGAGCAGTACTTC	CASSPLTGRPNEQYF
TRBV27	once	TRBJ2-1	-	TGTGCCAGCAGTCCGGCCGTAGGTCGCTACAATGAGCAGTTCTTC	CASSPAVGRYNEQFF
TRBV4-2	-	TRBJ1-4	-	TGTGCCAGCAGCCAAGAGATTGGGGGAGGTAATGAAAAACTGTTTTTT	CASSQEIGGGNEKLFF
TRBV5-4	-	TRBJ2-1	TRBD2	TGTGCCAGCAGCGACAGCGGGAGGCACAATGAGCAGTTCTTC	CASSDSGRHNEQFF
TRBV7-3	-	TRBJ2-2	TRBD2	TGTGCCAGCAGCACCCCCCAGGGTAGCGGGGGCGGCACCGGGGAGCTGTTTTTT	CASSTPQGSGGGTGELFF
TRBV5-6	-	TRBJ2-1	-	TGTGCCAGCAACAGGGTTAACCATGAGCAGTTCTTC	CASNRVNHEQFF
TRBV5-1	-	TRBJ1-4	-	TGCGCCAGCAGCTTGGTGCGGTCTGGGGTCCCTAATGAAAAACTGTTTTTT	CASSLVRSGVPNEKLFF
TRBV6-1	-	TRBJ2-7	TRBD2	TGTGCCAGCAGAGGACTAGCGGTTTTCTACGAGCAGTACTTC	CASRGLAVFYEQYF
TRBV10-3	-	TRBJ2-7	-	TGTGCCATCAGTGAACCCCACAGCTCCTACGAGCAGTACTTC	CAISEPHSSYEQYF
TRBV7-8	-	TRBJ2-1	TRBD2	TGTGCCAGCAGCTCCTTACCCCCGAAAACTAGCGGGGTGCCGCCGAGGTACAATGAGCAGTTCTTC	CASSSLPPKTSGVPPRYNEQFF
TRBV2	-	TRBJ1-1	-	TGTGCCAGCAGGAAGGACAGCCTTTACACTGAAGCTTTCTTT	CASRKDSLYTEAFF
TRBV6-1	-	TRBJ1-5	TRBD1	TGTGCCAGCAGTCAAGGAGGGACAGGGTTTGGCAATCAGCCCCAGCATTTT	CASSQGGTGFGNQPQHF
TRBV19	once	TRBJ1-2	-	TGTGCCAGTAGTATAATGGTCAGGGAGCCTCATCGCGGCTACACCTTC	CASSIMVREPHRGYTF
TRBV4-1	-	TRBJ1-5	-	TGCGCCAGCAGCCAAGATTGGGGAGCGTATCAGCCCCAGCATTTT	CASSQDWGAYQPQHF
TRBV27	few	TRBJ1-1	-	TGTGCCAGCAGAGGGAAAGGGGCTGAAGCTTTCTTT	CASRGKGAEAFF
TRBV19	-	TRBJ1-1	-	TGTGCCAGTAGTACCACGGGGGTTTCTGAAGCTTTCTTT	CASSTTGVSEAFF
TRBV28	-	TRBJ2-7	-	TGTGCCACCACCCCCCCGGGGATCTACGAGCAGTACTTC	CATTPPGIYEQYF
TRBV7-9	-	TRBJ1-1	TRBD1	TGTGCCAGCAGCTTAGCGGAACAGGGGTACACTGAAGCTTTCTTT	CASSLAEQGYTEAFF
TRBV18	-	TRBJ2-3	-	TGTGCCAGCTCACCACTAGGGAGCACAGATACGCAGTATTTT	CASSPLGSTDTQYF
TRBV21-1	few	TRBJ1-3	-	TGTGCCAGCAGCAATAGTAGACCCCACCAAAGCTCTGGAAACACCATATATTTT	CASSNSRPHQSSGNTIYF
TRBV18	-	TRBJ1-5	TRBD1	TGTGCCAGCTCATGGGTAGGCAGGGGGCAAAGTAGCAATCAGCCCCAGCATTTT	CASSWVGRGQSSNQPQHF
TRBV29-1	-	TRBJ2-1	-	TGCAGCGTTGTAACTAGTTTTCGCAATGAGCAGTTCTTC	CSVVTSFRNEQFF
TRBV5-4	-	TRBJ2-3	-	TGTGCCAGCAGCTCGGGCACAGATACGCAGTATTTT	CASSSGTDTQYF
TRBV12-5	once	TRBJ2-5	-	TGTGCTAGTGGTTTGGAAGCAGGTCCCCAGTACTTC	CASGLEAGPQYF
TRBV19	-	TRBJ2-2	TRBD1	TGTGCCAGTAGTATAGTGGCGACAGGGGACGGGGAGCTGTTTTTT	CASSIVATGDGELFF
TRBV29-1	-	TRBJ2-5	TRBD1	TGCAGCGTTAACCGGGACAGGGCCCTTCAAGAGACCCAGTACTTC	CSVNRDRALQETQYF
TRBV27	-	TRBJ1-1	TRBD1	TGTGCCAGCAGTTTATCCAGGGGGCGGAACACTGAAGCTTTCTTT	CASSLSRGRNTEAFF
TRBV7-8	-	TRBJ2-3	TRBD1	TGTGCCAGCAGCCGTATTGACAGGGTGAATCCAGATACGCAGTATTTT	CASSRIDRVNPDTQYF
TRBV9	-	TRBJ2-7	TRBD1	TGTGCCAGCAGCGTAGGGGACAGGAGCTCCTACGAGCAGTACTTC	CASSVGDRSSYEQYF
TRBV30	few	TRBJ1-1	-	TGTGCCTGGAGTGTACCCGAAAGGGCTTTCTTT	CAWSVPERAFF
TRBV4-1	-	TRBJ1-2	-	TGCGCCAGCAGCCAAGAGTACAGATACTATGGCTACACCTTC	CASSQEYRYYGYTF
TRBV4-1	-	TRBJ2-5	-	TGCGCCAGCAGCCAACCGGGCCGCCCTCGGGAGACCCAGTACTTC	CASSQPGRPRETQYF
TRBV7-2	-	TRBJ2-7	-	TGTGCCAGCAGTCCATTCCCCGCCTACGAGCAGTACTTC	CASSPFPAYEQYF
TRBV7-3	-	TRBJ2-7	-	TGTGCCAGCAGCTTATCAGGCGTTACCTACGAGCAGTACTTC	CASSLSGVTYEQYF
TRBV5-8	-	TRBJ2-7	-	TGTGCCAGCAGCTTGTGGGGGGCGCCCTACGAGCAGTACTTC	CASSLWGAPYEQYF
TRBV5-4	-	TRBJ1-3	TRBD1	TGTGCCAGCAGCTGGGGACAGTTGGGAGCTGGAAACACCATATATTTT	CASSWGQLGAGNTIYF
TRBV5-3	-	TRBJ2-7	-	TGTGCCAGAAGCTTGCCCAGGCGGGGTTCCTACGAGCAGTACTTC	CARSLPRRGSYEQYF
TRBV7-9	-	TRBJ2-4	-	TGTGCCAGCAGCGACGACGTAGCCAAAAACATTCAGTACTTC	CASSDDVAKNIQYF
TRBV7-2	once	TRBJ2-7	-	TGTGCCAGCAGCTTGCGTTTTGCTTCCTACGAGCAGTACTTC	CASSLRFASYEQYF
TRBV5-1	-	TRBJ1-4	TRBD1	TGCGCCAGCAGCTTAGGACAGGGTTTCGAAAAACTGTTTTTT	CASSLGQGFEKLFF
TRBV5-1	-	TRBJ2-7	-	TGCGCCAGCAGCTTGGTGGAGGGGGCCTCCTACGAGCAGTACTTC	CASSLVEGASYEQYF
TRBV11-2	few	TRBJ1-1	-	TGTGCCAGCAGCTTATTTGGGGGGACGAGGACTGAAGCTTTCTTT	CASSLFGGTRTEAFF
TRBV28	-	TRBJ2-5	TRBD1	TGTGCCAGCAGCCCAGGGGGCTTTGAGACCCAGTACTTC	CASSPGGFETQYF
TRBV5-6	-	TRBJ1-4	-	TGTGCCAGCAGTACCCCGGGCCCTAATGAAAAACTGTTTTTT	CASSTPGPNEKLFF